This record looks at one T cell receptor (beta chain) sequence and its context. No antigen is known for it. This sample was included in a study of neoadjuvant nivolumab and ipilimumab in lung cancer. This CDR3 region has 16 residues. CDR1 and CDR2 (germline): SGHRS, YFSETQ. V gave up 0 bases and J gave up 3 bases; unmatched junction bases: 6. The data were produced by immunoSEQ multiplex PCR, yet TCRdb's version contains in-frame clones alone and is incomplete. The table has around 7,500 clones, around 90% seen once. Overall study results and limits: Compared with tumor-adjacent uninvolved lung, resected tumors showed greater richness and clonality. Pathologic regression was not significantly tied to TCR clonality. A small number of samples were TCR sequenced.

Sequenced material: tumor tissue, taken after neoadjuvant nivolumab, alone or with ipilimumab, at or shortly before surgery. The chain employs TRBV5-1 and TRBJ1-5, with TRBD1 identical over 7 bases. This clonotype was obtained from an adult with non-small cell lung cancer. Some clones in this sample may be carry-over from other donors' samples. DNA for the CDR3: TGCGCCAGCAGCTTGGGGTCAGGGGGGCTCAATCAGCCCCAGCATTTT. Its protein is CASSLGSGGLNQPQHF.